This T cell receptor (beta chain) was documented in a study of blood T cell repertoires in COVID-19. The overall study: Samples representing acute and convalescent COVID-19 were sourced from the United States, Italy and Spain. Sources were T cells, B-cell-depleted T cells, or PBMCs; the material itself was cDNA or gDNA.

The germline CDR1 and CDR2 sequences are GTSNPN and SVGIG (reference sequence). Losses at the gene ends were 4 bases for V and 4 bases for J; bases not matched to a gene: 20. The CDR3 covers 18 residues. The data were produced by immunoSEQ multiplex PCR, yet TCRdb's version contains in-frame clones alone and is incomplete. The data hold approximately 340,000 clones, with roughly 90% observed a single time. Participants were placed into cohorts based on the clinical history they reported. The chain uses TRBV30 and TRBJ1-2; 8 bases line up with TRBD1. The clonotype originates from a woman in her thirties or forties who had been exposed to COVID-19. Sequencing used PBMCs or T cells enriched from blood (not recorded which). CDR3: CAWTSHRSRAGGFYGYTF. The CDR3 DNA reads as TGTGCCTGGACCTCTCATCGTAGTCGGGCAGGGGGCTTCTATGGCTACACCTTC.